This T cell receptor (beta chain) was documented in a study of monozygotic twins with inflammatory bowel disease. A template switching step added UMIs, each with a 6-nucleotide sample barcode. For each CDR3 protein, TCRdb gives one entry from its re-call of the 5' RACE reads, without DNA. This sample's table has just over 300,000 distinct CDR3 sequences. The CDR3 extends over 13 amino acids. Germline V gives CDR1 DFQATT, CDR2 SNEGSKA (reference sequence). The rearrangement uses TRBV20-1 and TRBJ1-2; without DNA, the TCRdb call of TRBD1 cannot be checked. This sequence originates from a human donor with ulcerative colitis or Crohn's disease, or a healthy co-twin of an affected twin (not recorded which). Sequenced sample: blood. CDR3 sequence: CSARGGPNYGYTF.